The 26 T cell receptor beta chains below come from one sample, sequenced in a study of blood T cell repertoires in COVID-19. Libraries were prepared by immunoSEQ multiplex PCR; TCRdb keeps only in-frame clonotypes and omits some of them. The sample lists about 17,000 clones, approximately 89% seen once, with more than 10% in the top ten. Sequenced input: peripheral blood. These TCRs come from a man in his fifties or sixties with active COVID-19.

This chain connects TRBV12-5 to TRBJ2-1, with 7 bases identical to TRBD2. Germline CDR1 LGHNT, CDR2 FRNRAP. The J segment lost 8 bases and the V segment lost 7 bases, leaving 11 bases of the junction unmatched. The CDR3 spans 14 residues. The CDR3 loop reads CASVGLGVGYEQFF. The CDR3 nucleotides are TGTGCTAGTGTTGGACTAGGAGTAGGCTATGAGCAGTTCTTC. Together with reference TRBV12-5 and TRBJ2-1, the CDR3 gives the full variable domain: DARVTQTPRHKVTEMGQEVTMRCQPILGHNTVFWYRQTMMQGLELLAYFRNRAPLDDSGMPKDRFSAEMPDATLATLKIQPSEPRDSAVYFCASVGLGVGYEQFFGPGTRLTVL.

The chain combines TRBV18 with TRBJ1-5; perhaps TRBD1 as D (5 bases). Trimming stripped 3 bases from V and 5 bases from J, with 8 bases between. The CDR3 has 13 amino acids. Germline lookup yields CDR1 KGHSH and CDR2 LQKENI. The CDR3 DNA reads as TGTGCCAGCTCACCCCAGGGTGATCAGCCCCAGCATTTT. The encoded protein is CASSPQGDQPQHF.

V is TRBV5-1 and J is TRBJ1-4, with 7 bases matching TRBD1. V dropped 2 bases and J dropped 0; count of bases not matched to a gene: 4. The germline V gene encodes CDR1 SGHRS and CDR2 YFSETQ. This CDR3 spans 16 amino acids. The chain's CDR3 is CASSLEGQSTNEKLFF. CDR3 nucleotide sequence: TGCGCCAGCAGCTTAGAGGGACAGTCAACTAATGAAAAACTGTTTTTT. Looking up the rest from reference TRBV5-1 and TRBJ1-4 gives the full variable domain: KAGVTQTPRYLIKTRGQQVTLSCSPISGHRSVSWYQQTPGQGLQFLFEYFSETQRNKGNFPGRFSGRQFSNSRSEMNVSTLELGDSALYLCASSLEGQSTNEKLFFGSGTQLSVL.

This CDR3 is CASSVAGGPADTQYF. For the CDR3, the DNA is TGTGCCAGCAGCGTAGCGGGAGGGCCCGCAGATACGCAGTATTTT. The rearrangement uses TRBV9 and TRBJ2-3; 8 bases are shared with TRBD2. The CDR3 is 15 amino acids. The V gene's germline CDR1 is SGDLS and CDR2 YYNGEE. V trimming: 0 bases; J trimming: 4 bases; junction bases outside the gene matches: 4.

The chain carries TRBV19 and TRBJ1-5; D gene unclear. The germline gives CDR1 LNHDA, CDR2 SQIVND (reference sequence). The CDR3 has 14 amino acids. V was trimmed by 9 bases and J by 2 bases, leaving 14 bases between them. The CDR3 nucleotides read TGTGCCAGCACCGTAGTTTCGGGCAATCAGCCCCAGCATTTT. Encoded protein: CASTVVSGNQPQHF.

This clone was counted between two and nine times. V and J are TRBV11-3 and TRBJ2-3, with 7 nucleotides matching TRBD2. This CDR3 comprises 17 residues. Trimming at V came to 5 bases and at J to 2 bases, leaving 13 bases not matched to a gene. CDR1 SGHNT and CDR2 YENEEA come from the germline V gene. DNA of the CDR3: TGTGCCAGCAGCCCTCTGGGGAGCGGGATACTCACAGATACGCAGTATTTT. It translates to CASSPLGSGILTDTQYF.

This chain links TRBV19 with TRBJ2-7; weak D call: TRBD2 (6 bases). Per the germline V gene, CDR1 is LNHDA and CDR2 is SQIVND (reference sequence). Trimming removed 10 bases from V and 4 bases from J, with 11 bases in between. This CDR3 comprises 11 residues. CDR3 nucleotides: TGTGCCACTACGCGGGGTTACGAGCAGTACTTC. As protein: CATTRGYEQYF. Variable domain in full (rest from reference TRBV19 and TRBJ2-7): DGGITQSPKYLFRKEGQNVTLSCEQNLNHDAMYWYRQDPGQGLRLIYYSQIVNDFQKGDIAEGYSVSREKKESFPLTVTSAQKNPTAFYLCATTRGYEQYFGPGTRLTVT.

The chain employs TRBV19 and TRBJ2-7, with TRBD2 identical over 13 bases. Germline-derived CDR1 and CDR2 are LNHDA and SQIVND (reference sequence). V was pared by 3 bases and J by 7 bases, with 15 bases of the junction left unmatched. This CDR3 region has 18 residues. CDR3 residues: CASSIGPRGGLAGVEQYF. Here the CDR3 DNA reads TGTGCCAGTAGTATTGGACCTCGGGGAGGACTAGCGGGAGTGGAGCAGTACTTC.

The CDR3 sequence is CAISGGAPLSTDTQYF. CDR3 bases: TGTGCCATCAGTGGCGGGGCCCCCTTAAGCACAGATACGCAGTATTTT. The genes are TRBV10-3 and TRBJ2-3; D is possibly TRBD2 (6 bases). CDR3 length: 16 amino acids. Trimming stripped 4 bases from V and 0 bases from J, with 14 bases between. Per the germline V gene, CDR1 is ENHRY and CDR2 is SYGVKD.

Written as DNA, the CDR3 is TGCGCCAGCAGCGTGGACAGGGTAGGGACCGGGGAGCTGTTTTTT. Its protein is CASSVDRVGTGELFF. The rearrangement uses TRBV5-1 and TRBJ2-2; TRBD1 aligns across 8 bases. CDR1 is SGHRS and CDR2 is YFSETQ in the germline V gene. The CDR3 has 15 amino acids. V lost 4 bases to trimming and J lost 5 bases; unmatched junction nucleotides: 7.

This clone occurred a few times. This chain uses TRBV12-3 or TRBV12-4 with TRBJ1-2; D uncertain. V shed 0 bases and J shed 8 bases, with 10 bases lying between them. This CDR3 is built from 13 residues. The CDR3 is CASSLALSFGYTF. CDR3 nucleotide sequence: TGTGCCAGCAGTTTAGCCCTCAGTTTCGGCTACACCTTC.

V usage is TRBV18 and J usage is TRBJ2-7; TRBD2 agrees at 15 bases. The CDR3 loop spans 15 amino acids. Germline V gene data show CDR1 as KGHSH and CDR2 as LQKENI. V lost 2 bases and J lost 4; bases outside the gene matches: 0. The CDR3 coding sequence is TGTGCCAGCTCACCAGGGACTAGCGGGAGGTACGAGCAGTACTTC. It codes for CASSPGTSGRYEQYF.

The rearrangement links TRBV3-1 (or the pseudogene TRBV3-2) to TRBJ1-2, with 7 bases that match TRBD1. The CDR3 runs to 14 residues. Germline CDR1 is LGHDT and CDR2 is YNNKEL (reference sequence). V shed 10 bases, J shed 3 bases, and the junction held 11 bases outside the gene matches. DNA for the CDR3: TGTGCCATCAATCACAGGGGATCGTACTATGGCTACACCTTC. Translating it yields CAINHRGSYYGYTF.

V usage is TRBV11-3 and J usage is TRBJ2-1; a weak D match, TRBD2 (5 bases). CDR3 length equals 14 residues. The V gene's germline CDR1 is SGHNT and CDR2 YENEEA. Between the trimmed V and J ends, which lost 0 bases and 4 bases, there was a span of 7 bases. The CDR3 nucleotides read TGTGCCAGCAGCTTAGAGGAGGCTTACAATGAGCAGTTCTTC. This gives the protein CASSLEEAYNEQFF.

The genes are TRBV30 and TRBJ2-2; perhaps D is TRBD1 or TRBD2 (6 bases each). The CDR3 runs to 15 residues. The V gene lost 5 bases and the J gene lost 5 bases, with 18 bases spanning the gap. Germline CDR1 GTSNPN, CDR2 SVGIG (reference sequence). The CDR3 sequence: CAWGGVSGETGELFF. CDR3 coding DNA: TGTGCCTGGGGCGGGGTTTCAGGGGAGACCGGGGAGCTGTTTTTT.

This chain links TRBV5-6 with TRBJ2-6; D ambiguous. V dropped 4 bases and J dropped 0 bases, with 5 bases sitting between them. This CDR3 has 14 residues. Germline CDR1 reads SGHDT; CDR2 reads YYEEEE. The CDR3 loop is CASSLISGANVLTF. The DNA of the CDR3 is TGTGCCAGCAGCCTTATCTCTGGGGCCAACGTCCTGACTTTC.

This clone appeared a single time. The V gene is TRBV25-1, the J gene TRBJ2-6; 8 bases are a match to TRBD1. The CDR3 totals 17 residues. Per the germline V gene, CDR1 is MGHDK and CDR2 is SYGVNS. With V trimmed by 6 bases and J by 0 bases, 7 bases remained unmatched. CDR3 nucleotide sequence: TGTGCCAGCAGAGACCAGGGGGCGGGCTCTGGGGCCAACGTCCTGACTTTC. This translates into CASRDQGAGSGANVLTF.

The genes are TRBV5-4 and TRBJ1-4; D uncertain. CDR1 and CDR2 from the germline V gene are SGHNT and YYREEE (reference sequence). V was trimmed by 4 bases and J by 7 bases, leaving 17 bases between them. This CDR3 region has 15 residues. The CDR3 sequence is CASSADGRRVEKLFF. For the CDR3, the DNA is TGTGCCAGCAGCGCGGATGGGCGGCGGGTTGAAAAACTGTTTTTT.

V is TRBV13 and J is TRBJ1-2; D unclear. Germline V gene data show CDR1 as PRHDT and CDR2 as FYEKMQ (reference sequence). V lost 8 bases, J lost 6 bases, and 10 bases lay in between. The CDR3 is 11 residues long. CDR3 in amino acids: CASAWRDGYTF. The CDR3 DNA reads as TGTGCCAGCGCCTGGAGGGATGGCTACACCTTC. The variable domain in full, completed from reference TRBV13 and TRBJ1-2, reads AAGVIQSPRHLIKEKRETATLKCYPIPRHDTVYWYQQGPGQDPQFLISFYEKMQSDKGSIPDRFSAQQFSDYHSELNMSSLELGDSALYFCASAWRDGYTFGSGTRLTVV.

This chain joins TRBV6-4 and TRBJ1-2; D gene uncertain. CDR1 and CDR2 from the germline V gene are MRHNA and SNTAGT. V shed 3 bases and J shed 4 bases, with 12 bases lying between them. The CDR3 length is 14 residues. The CDR3 DNA is TGTGCCAGCAGTGAATCGGGGTCTTTCTATGGCTACACCTTC. Amino acids: CASSESGSFYGYTF.

The CDR3 spells CASSSVRDSYNEQFF. CDR3 coding DNA: TGTGCCAGCAGCTCCGTCCGGGACTCATACAATGAGCAGTTCTTC. V gene TRBV5-6 combines with J gene TRBJ2-1; possibly TRBD2 for D (6 bases). The CDR3 runs 15 residues. The V gene lost 3 bases and the J gene lost 4 bases, with 14 bases spanning the gap. From germline, CDR1 is SGHDT and CDR2 YYEEEE.

A single count supports this clone. V usage is TRBV29-1 and J usage is TRBJ2-1; 7 nucleotides agree with TRBD1. Germline CDR1 SQVTM, CDR2 ANQGSEA. The CDR3 consists of 15 residues. The junction had 3 bases not matched to a gene; V was cut back by 1 base and J by 0 bases. The CDR3 sequence is CSVEVWDSSYNEQFF. CDR3 DNA: TGCAGCGTTGAAGTCTGGGACAGCTCCTACAATGAGCAGTTCTTC.

The rearrangement joins TRBV2 to TRBJ2-7, with 9 bases matching TRBD2. The CDR3 runs 13 residues. Germline loops: CDR1 SNHLY, CDR2 FYNNEI. J gave up 7 bases and V 9 bases, and 10 bases lay outside the gene matches. The CDR3 DNA is TGTGCCAGAGGCGCGGGAGGGCCAGGAGAGCAGTACTTC. This codes for CARGAGGPGEQYF.

The chain is built from TRBV5-5 and TRBJ2-3; D is perhaps TRBD2 (6 bases). Germline loops: CDR1 SGHKS, CDR2 YYEKEE (reference sequence). There are 14 residues in the CDR3. The V and J ends lost 6 bases and 1 base respectively, with 12 bases between them. The CDR3 protein is CASTWGEGTDTQYF. Written as DNA, the CDR3 is TGTGCCAGCACCTGGGGGGAAGGCACAGATACGCAGTATTTT.

V and J are TRBV21-1 and TRBJ1-3; the DNA was not used to check the table's D call, TRBD1. TRBV21-1 corresponds to a pseudogene. This CDR3 is 15 amino acids long. Here the CDR3 reads CASSKGQGTGNTIYF. The CDR3 nucleotides are TGTGCCAGCAGCAAGGGACAGGGCACTGGAAACACCATATATTTT.

The chain carries TRBV18 and TRBJ2-7, with 11 bases aligning to TRBD2. In germline, CDR1 is KGHSH, CDR2 LQKENI. This CDR3 is built from 16 residues. Trimming removed 3 bases from V and 2 bases from J; junction bases left unmatched: 6. CDR3 nucleotides: TGTGCCAGCTCACCGCTGGGACTAGCGGCCCCCTACGAGCAGTACTTC. Encoded protein: CASSPLGLAAPYEQYF. The entire variable domain, with the rest obtained from reference TRBV18 and TRBJ2-7, is as follows: NAGVMQNPRHLVRRRGQEARLRCSPMKGHSHVYWYRQLPEEGLKFMVYLQKENIIDESGMPKERFSAEFPKEGPSILRIQQVVRGDSAAYFCASSPLGLAAPYEQYFGPGTRLTVT.